This TCR beta chain was found in a study of cytomegalovirus exposure and HLA in healthy donors. A remark on this clone: No antigen is known for it.

Use of 60 Vbeta and 13 Jbeta primers characterized the PCR. Libraries were prepared by immunoSEQ multiplex PCR; TCRdb keeps only in-frame clonotypes and omits some of them. The table has some 85,000 clones, about 70% seen once. Notes on the study in general: Later analysis demonstrated an association between a missense DCLRE1C variant and TCR beta V- and J-gene trimming. Most TCR sequences showed up rarely, but some public TCRs showed up in many donors. Reports showed the classifier diagnosing cytomegalovirus status with high specificity and sensitivity.

The CDR3 totals 16 residues. Germline V gene lookup returns CDR1 SEHNR and CDR2 FQNEAQ (reference sequence). Trimming removed 5 bases at V and 0 bases at J, with 16 bases between. Specimen: PBMCs. V is TRBV7-9 and J is TRBJ1-1; TRBD1 is a possible D gene (5 bases). The TCR was taken from a man between 40 and 49 years old in good health and CMV-seronegative. The CDR3 sequence is CASSGGAEPLNTEAFF. CDR3 in DNA: TGTGCCAGCAGCGGCGGGGCAGAGCCCTTGAACACTGAAGCTTTCTTT. Full variable domain (remainder filled in from reference TRBV7-9 and TRBJ1-1): DTGVSQNPRHKITKRGQNVTFRCDPISEHNRLYWYRQTLGQGPEFLTYFQNEAQLEKSRLLSDRFSAERPKGSFSTLEIQRTEQGDSAMYLCASSGGAEPLNTEAFFGQGTRLTVV.